Presented here are 16 T cell receptor beta chains from one specimen sequenced in a study of Ad26.COV2.S vaccination and SARS-CoV-2 variants. The protocol was immunoSEQ multiplex PCR, while the TCRdb copy is restricted to in-frame clones and leaves out a portion. This sample has about 180,000 clones; around 85% occur once, and the top ten carry 5% to 7%. The material was peripheral blood, obtained after recovery from COVID-19. All receptors come from a human donor who had recovered from COVID-19.

The chain carries TRBV11-3 and TRBJ2-1; D is unresolved. The V and J ends lost 0 bases and 10 bases respectively, with 10 bases between them. The CDR3 runs 13 residues. The germline gives CDR1 SGHNT, CDR2 YENEEA. The CDR3 region has the DNA TGTGCCAGCAGCTTAGACCTCTACGCCGAGCAGTTCTTC. This codes for CASSLDLYAEQFF.

The chain combines TRBV6-6 with TRBJ2-3, with 10 nucleotides matching TRBD1. This CDR3 comprises 14 residues. J lost 6 bases, V lost 7 bases, and 7 bases had no gene match. The V gene's germline CDR1 is MNHNY and CDR2 SVGAGI (reference sequence). CDR3 sequence (DNA): TGTGCCAGCACCAAGGGACAGGGGCTGGATACGCAGTATTTT. Its translation: CASTKGQGLDTQYF.

The chain recombines TRBV2 with TRBJ2-2; D is ambiguous. The V end was cut by 2 bases, the J end by 6 bases, with 10 bases between. CDR3 length: 14 residues. Germline lookup yields CDR1 SNHLY and CDR2 FYNNEI. CDR3: CASSEQGRAGELFF. In DNA, the CDR3 is TGTGCCAGCAGTGAACAAGGTCGCGCCGGGGAGCTGTTTTTT.

CDR3 DNA: TGTGCCAGCAGCTTAGAGGTTCAGAGCTACACCTTC. This translates into CASSLEVQSYTF. The chain is built from TRBV7-2 and TRBJ1-2, with D unclear. The V gene lost 1 base and the J gene lost 9 bases, with 9 bases spanning the gap. This CDR3 comprises 12 residues. From germline, CDR1 is SGHTA and CDR2 FQGNSA.

The rearrangement uses TRBV29-1 and TRBJ2-7; 13 bases match TRBD2. This CDR3 is 17 amino acids long. Germline V gene lookup returns CDR1 SQVTM and CDR2 ANQGSEA. J was trimmed by 2 bases and V by 0 bases; bases with no gene match: 7. CDR3 nucleotides: TGCAGCGTTGAAGATCGACTAGCGGGGGGCCCCGCCTACGAGCAGTACTTC. This gives the protein CSVEDRLAGGPAYEQYF.

Written as DNA, the CDR3 is TGTGCCAGCAGTAGGGACGGTTTCTCTGGAAACACCATATATTTT. It specifies CASSRDGFSGNTIYF. This sequence joins TRBV6-5 and TRBJ1-3, with a weak D call TRBD1 (5 bases). Germline CDR1 and CDR2: MNHEY and SVGAGI. CDR3 length: 15 residues. V gave up 5 bases and J gave up 0 bases, with 11 bases separating them.

DNA of the CDR3: TGTGCCAGCAGTTTGGGACTAGCGTCTTCGCAGTTCTTC. Its translation is CASSLGLASSQFF. This chain connects TRBV27 to TRBJ2-1; 10 bases agree with TRBD2. This CDR3 comprises 13 residues. CDR1 MNHEY and CDR2 SMNVEV come from the germline V gene (reference sequence). V lost 3 bases and J lost 12; bases outside the gene matches: 5.

The chain uses TRBV9 and TRBJ2-5, with D possibly being TRBD2 (7 bases). CDR3 length equals 14 residues. Deletions cut 4 bases from V and 5 bases from J, with 15 bases between. CDR1 is SGDLS, CDR2 YYNGEE, per germline. Here the CDR3 reads CASSPGEGEETQYF. Here the CDR3 DNA reads TGTGCCAGCAGCCCAGGGGAGGGGGAGGAGACCCAGTACTTC.

The DNA of the CDR3 is TGTGCCATCAGTGTTTGGCAGAACACAGATACGCAGTATTTT. Translation: CAISVWQNTDTQYF. V gene TRBV10-3 combines with J gene TRBJ2-3; no clear D. The germline CDR1 and CDR2 sequences are ENHRY and SYGVKD. The V end was cut by 4 bases, the J end by 2 bases, with 10 bases between. CDR3 length equals 14 residues.

The V and J genes are TRBV7-9 and TRBJ2-1; D remains unclear. This CDR3 has 15 amino acids. CDR1 and CDR2 from the germline V gene are SEHNR and FQNEAQ (reference sequence). V gave up 5 bases and J gave up 2 bases, with 13 bases separating them. In nucleotides, the CDR3 is TGTGCCAGCAGCCCCTTGGGGTTCGCCTACAATGAGCAGTTCTTC. This translates into CASSPLGFAYNEQFF.

DNA for the CDR3: TGTGCCAGCAGCTTAGTAGGGGTCTCTAACTATGGCTACACCTTC. Amino acid sequence: CASSLVGVSNYGYTF. This chain links TRBV7-9 with TRBJ1-2, with D perhaps matching TRBD1 (5 bases). CDR1 SEHNR and CDR2 FQNEAQ come from the germline V gene (reference sequence). The CDR3 runs 15 residues. The V end lost 1 base, the J end lost 0 bases, and 9 bases lay between the germline ends.

The rearrangement joins TRBV5-1 to TRBJ2-5, with D uncertain. Trimming left V 1 base short and J 3 bases short, with 10 bases between. CDR3 length equals 14 residues. Germline values: CDR1 SGHRS, CDR2 YFSETQ. The CDR3 DNA is TGCGCCAGCAGCTTGTACAGCGTTGAAGAGACCCAGTACTTC. Translating it yields CASSLYSVEETQYF.

CDR3 amino acids: CASSPTRNEQYF. The CDR3 region has the DNA TGTGCCAGCAGCCCAACCAGGAACGAGCAGTACTTC. The rearrangement links TRBV7-9 to TRBJ2-7; D not resolved. CDR1 and CDR2 from the germline V gene are SEHNR and FQNEAQ (reference sequence). Trimming left V 5 bases short and J 5 bases short, with 10 bases between. CDR3 length equals 12 residues.

This clone was seen just once. The J gene is TRBJ2-7, the V gene TRBV3-1 (or the pseudogene TRBV3-2); TRBD2 matches 11 bases. V was pared by 2 bases and J by 5 bases, with 8 bases of the junction left unmatched. Germline CDR1 LGHDT, CDR2 YNNKEL (reference sequence). This CDR3 comprises 16 residues. This chain's CDR3 is CASSQPLLAGENEQYF. The CDR3 region has the DNA TGTGCCAGCAGCCAACCATTACTAGCGGGAGAGAACGAGCAGTACTTC.

The chain combines TRBV4-2 with TRBJ2-3; 13 positions agree with TRBD2. The V gene's germline CDR1 is LGHNA and CDR2 YNFKEQ. V was clipped by 0 bases and J by 1 base; unmatched bases: 7. This CDR3 is built from 19 residues. The CDR3 reads CASSQDLTSGGAGTDTQYF. The CDR3 nucleotides read TGTGCCAGCAGCCAAGATCTCACTAGCGGGGGGGCGGGCACAGATACGCAGTATTTT.

The chain uses TRBV5-1 and TRBJ2-5; 7 positions match TRBD1. Per germline, CDR1 SGHRS and CDR2 YFSETQ. CDR3 length: 12 residues. J lost 7 bases, V lost 4 bases, and 4 bases had no gene match. CDR3 region: CASSQRGLTQYF. The CDR3 coding sequence is TGCGCCAGCAGCCAAAGGGGGCTGACCCAGTACTTC.